The 32 T cell receptor beta chains presented below share a single source sample, sequenced in a study of CD4 T cells in relation to SARS-CoV-2 and coronaviruses. The table came from immunoSEQ multiplex PCR; TCRdb's copy has only in-frame clones and leaves some out. The sample shows 20,000 to 25,000 clones, around 68% of them seen only once. Unexposed donor CD4+ T cells date from about 2011-2018, before the COVID-19 pandemic. After 10 to 11 days of culture, CD4+ T cells were isolated. What these receptors recognize is not known. The specimen sequenced was CD4+ T cells from PBMCs, cultured in vitro. These receptors all stem from a human donor in good health.

This clone was observed a few times. This sequence joins TRBV6-2 or TRBV6-3 and TRBJ2-2; no firm D call. Germline assignment: CDR1 MNHEY and CDR2 SVGEGT. Trimming removed 7 bases from V and 0 bases from J, with 12 bases in between. The CDR3 contains 15 residues. The chain's CDR3 is CASTPDQANTGELFF. CDR3 nucleotides: TGTGCCAGCACCCCCGACCAAGCGAACACCGGGGAGCTGTTTTTT.

This clone rates as medium-sized. The rearrangement joins TRBV10-3 to TRBJ2-5, with D hard to call. V lost 6 bases and J 3 bases, leaving 14 bases between the germline ends. The CDR3 runs 14 residues. Germline assignment: CDR1 ENHRY and CDR2 SYGVKD. The CDR3 region has the DNA TGTGCCATCAGCTACCGGCCGTCAGAAGAGACCCAGTACTTC. Protein product: CAISYRPSEETQYF.

This clone was observed a few times. This chain links TRBV9 with TRBJ1-4, with unresolved D. The CDR3 is made up of 15 amino acids. The V gene's germline CDR1 is SGDLS and CDR2 YYNGEE. The V end was cut by 0 bases, the J end by 0 bases, with 6 bases between. The CDR3 sequence is CASSVAWATNEKLFF. The DNA for the CDR3 is TGTGCCAGCAGCGTAGCGTGGGCAACTAATGAAAAACTGTTTTTT.

This clone occurred once. This rearrangement joins TRBV7-8 to TRBJ2-5, with TRBD2 matching 9 bases. Trimming at V came to 0 bases and at J to 5 bases, leaving 19 bases not matched to a gene. This CDR3 region has 20 residues. Germline assignment: CDR1 SGHVS and CDR2 FQNEAQ. CDR3 in amino acids: CASSLARGGLRRGREETQYF. The CDR3 DNA reads as TGTGCCAGCAGCTTAGCGCGGGGGGGACTGAGGCGGGGCCGCGAGGAGACCCAGTACTTC. The entire variable domain, with the rest obtained from reference TRBV7-8 and TRBJ2-5, is as follows: GAGVSQSPRYKVAKRGQDVALRCDPISGHVSLFWYQQALGQGPEFLTYFQNEAQLDKSGLPSDRFFAERPEGSVSTLKIQRTQQEDSAVYLCASSLARGGLRRGREETQYFGPGTRLLVL.

The chain carries TRBV7-2 and TRBJ1-1; no firm D call. The CDR3 loop spans 13 amino acids. V lost 2 bases and J 4 bases, leaving 8 bases between the germline ends. The germline gives CDR1 SGHTA, CDR2 FQGNSA. In nucleotides, the CDR3 is TGTGCCAGCAGCTTACTGGGTGTCACTGAAGCTTTCTTT. Protein product: CASSLLGVTEAFF.

The chain uses TRBV7-8 and TRBJ1-5; TRBD1 might be the D (6 bases). This CDR3 is built from 12 residues. CDR1 and CDR2 from the germline V gene are SGHVS and FQNEAQ. The V gene lost 5 bases and the J gene lost 7 bases, with 9 bases spanning the gap. This CDR3 reads CASSRGGQPQHF. Here the CDR3 DNA reads TGTGCCAGCAGCCGAGGGGGACAGCCCCAGCATTTT.

This chain uses TRBV6-5 with TRBJ1-2; perhaps TRBD1 as D (5 bases). The CDR3 covers 13 residues. Germline V lookup: CDR1 MNHEY, CDR2 SVGAGI. V gave up 6 bases and J gave up 4 bases, with 12 bases separating them. The CDR3 is CASSLRARYGYTF. CDR3 DNA: TGTGCCAGCAGCCTCAGGGCCCGCTATGGCTACACCTTC.

This clone appeared a few times. V usage is TRBV27 and J usage is TRBJ2-7; TRBD2 aligns across 14 bases. Germline V lookup: CDR1 MNHEY, CDR2 SMNVEV (reference sequence). This CDR3 comprises 17 residues. V lost 4 bases and J lost 2; bases outside the gene matches: 7. CDR3 in DNA: TGTGCCAGCAGTTCCGGACTAGCGGGAGGTGGGACCTACGAGCAGTACTTC. Protein: CASSSGLAGGGTYEQYF.

The rearrangement links TRBV3-1 (or the pseudogene TRBV3-2) to TRBJ2-5; 7 positions match TRBD2. Germline-derived CDR1 and CDR2 are LGHDT and YNNKEL (reference sequence). This CDR3 contains 14 residues. J was trimmed by 5 bases and V by 1 base; bases with no gene match: 4. CDR3 loop: CASSQGYSGETQYF. The CDR3 coding sequence is TGTGCCAGCAGCCAAGGGTATAGCGGGGAGACCCAGTACTTC.

This clone has only one observation. The chain has TRBV10-3 and TRBJ2-5; no clear D. Trimming took off 1 base at V and 0 bases at J, with 3 bases between the two ends. The CDR3 runs to 13 residues. From germline, CDR1 is ENHRY and CDR2 SYGVKD. In DNA form, the CDR3 reads TGTGCCATCAGTGAGTTGAACCAAGAGACCCAGTACTTC. It translates to CAISELNQETQYF.

The V gene is TRBV7-2, the J gene TRBJ2-3; 11 nucleotides line up with TRBD1. CDR1 is SGHTA, CDR2 FQGNSA, per germline. Unmatched junction bases numbered 3, after V lost 3 bases and J lost 4 bases. CDR3 length: 15 residues. The CDR3 nucleotides read TGTGCCAGCAGCTTCCGGGACAGGGGGGCAGATACGCAGTATTTT. Its translation is CASSFRDRGADTQYF.

The chain carries TRBV6-5 and TRBJ1-1; D ambiguous. Looked up from germline, CDR1 is MNHEY and CDR2 is SVGAGI. The V end was cut by 2 bases, the J end by 1 base, with 2 bases between. The CDR3 runs 12 residues. CDR3: CASSYRNTEAFF. CDR3 DNA sequence: TGTGCCAGCAGTTACAGGAACACTGAAGCTTTCTTT.

By its share, this clone is medium-sized (0.01 to 0.1%). This sequence joins TRBV28 and TRBJ1-2; a weak D match, TRBD1 (5 bases). The CDR3 covers 11 residues. Trimming removed 3 bases at V and 6 bases at J, with 5 bases between. CDR1 MDHEN and CDR2 SYDVKM come from the germline V gene. CDR3 protein: CASSLGDGYTF. The CDR3 coding sequence is TGTGCCAGCAGTTTGGGGGATGGCTACACCTTC.

The chain joins TRBV10-3 to TRBJ2-3; 10 nucleotides match TRBD2. The CDR3 is made up of 15 amino acids. The ends lost 3 bases at V and 5 bases at J; junction bases unmatched: 5. Germline V gene sequence: CDR1 ENHRY, CDR2 SYGVKD. The CDR3 DNA is TGTGCCATCAGTGATGTAGCGGGGGGCATAGATACGCAGTATTTT. Translated, it gives CAISDVAGGIDTQYF.

This clone appeared a single time. V usage is TRBV2 and J usage is TRBJ2-6, with TRBD2 identical over 8 bases. Germline loops: CDR1 SNHLY, CDR2 FYNNEI. V lost 7 bases, J lost 4 bases, and 3 bases stayed unmatched. The CDR3 covers 14 residues. The CDR3 region is CASNSGTGANVLTF. The CDR3 coding sequence is TGTGCCAGCAATAGCGGGACGGGGGCCAACGTCCTGACTTTC.

This chain uses TRBV3-1 (or the pseudogene TRBV3-2) with TRBJ2-5, with 9 bases that match TRBD2. In germline, CDR1 is LGHDT, CDR2 YNNKEL (reference sequence). CDR3 length: 16 amino acids. Trimming took 4 bases from V and 5 from J; bases not matched to a gene: 11. The CDR3 nucleotides read TGTGCCAGCAGCCCGCGTCGAGCGGGGGGAATCGAGACCCAGTACTTC. It yields the protein CASSPRRAGGIETQYF.

V is TRBV7-6 and J is TRBJ2-2; D perhaps matches TRBD2 (5 bases). V was clipped by 7 bases and J by 2 bases, with 17 bases between them. Germline lookup yields CDR1 SGHVS and CDR2 FNYEAQ. The CDR3 loop spans 16 amino acids. This CDR3 is CASTILGGTNTGELFF. In nucleotides, the CDR3 is TGTGCCAGCACCATCCTCGGAGGAACCAACACCGGGGAGCTGTTTTTT.

The CDR3 here is CASRQANGEKLFF. The CDR3 DNA reads TGTGCCAGCAGACAGGCAAACGGGGAAAAACTGTTTTTT. The gene calls are TRBV21-1 and TRBJ1-4; the table's D call, TRBD1, has no DNA check behind it. TRBV21-1 is classified as a pseudogene. The CDR3 loop spans 13 amino acids.

The chain recombines TRBV11-2 with TRBJ1-6; the D gene is possibly TRBD1 (6 bases). V was shortened by 2 bases and J by 0 bases, with 11 bases between the two germline ends. CDR1 is SGHAT, CDR2 FQNNGV, per germline. The CDR3 runs to 17 residues. The CDR3 loop is CASSLSDRSSYNSPLHF. As DNA, the CDR3 is TGTGCCAGCAGCTTATCCGACAGGAGCTCCTATAATTCACCCCTCCACTTT.

This clone was seen just once. The chain joins TRBV28 to TRBJ1-5; D is ambiguous. The CDR3 consists of 16 residues. Germline-derived CDR1 and CDR2 are MDHEN and SYDVKM. The V end was cut by 7 bases, the J end by 0 bases, with 16 bases between. The CDR3 DNA reads as TGTGCCAGCACCCCACAGAGAGCCTATAGCAATCAGCCCCAGCATTTT. Protein product: CASTPQRAYSNQPQHF.

This clone was seen once. The chain joins TRBV3-1 (or the pseudogene TRBV3-2) to TRBJ2-2; D is perhaps TRBD2 (6 bases). The CDR3 contains 15 residues. The germline CDR1 and CDR2 sequences are LGHDT and YNNKEL (reference sequence). V was cut by 4 bases and J by 4 bases, with 13 bases left in between. The CDR3 reads CASSPLRGTTGELFF. The CDR3, as DNA: TGTGCCAGCAGCCCCCTCCGGGGGACCACCGGGGAGCTGTTTTTT.

The chain recombines TRBV18 with TRBJ2-7; D is possibly TRBD2 (5 bases). This CDR3 contains 15 residues. Germline loops: CDR1 KGHSH, CDR2 LQKENI. Trimming left V 1 base short and J 4 bases short, with 14 bases between. The chain's CDR3 is CASSPLERVVYEQYF. Written as DNA, the CDR3 is TGTGCCAGCTCACCACTGGAGAGGGTGGTTTACGAGCAGTACTTC.

This chain connects TRBV29-1 to TRBJ2-3, with D tentatively TRBD1 or TRBD2 (5 bases each). V lost 6 bases and J lost 0, with 13 bases in between. The germline gives CDR1 SQVTM, CDR2 ANQGSEA. This CDR3 contains 14 residues. For the CDR3, the DNA is TGCAGCGTCCCTGTGGGGGTTAGCACAGATACGCAGTATTTT. This encodes CSVPVGVSTDTQYF.

V and J are TRBV23-1 and TRBJ2-2; D gene uncertain. TRBV23-1 is classed as an ORF, of uncertain function. With 10 bases removed from V and 6 bases from J, the gap between germline ends came to 9 bases. The CDR3 sequence is 11 residues long. DNA of the CDR3: TGCGCCACAAAAGCTGCCGGGGAGCTGTTTTTT. Residues: CATKAAGELFF.

The chain links TRBV4-3 to TRBJ2-7; 9 bases line up with TRBD1. The CDR3 has 15 amino acids. The germline V gene encodes CDR1 LGHNA and CDR2 YSLEER. Trimming at V came to 4 bases and at J to 5 bases, leaving 9 bases not matched to a gene. The DNA of the CDR3 is TGCGCCAGCAGCCGGGAGCGGACAGGGGACAACGAGCAGTACTTC. It codes for CASSRERTGDNEQYF.

This clone appeared once. This chain connects TRBV3-1 (or the pseudogene TRBV3-2) to TRBJ2-5, with 11 nucleotides matching TRBD1. CDR1 and CDR2 (germline): LGHDT, YNNKEL (reference sequence). V was pared by 6 bases and J by 5 bases, with 11 bases of the junction left unmatched. This CDR3 has 16 amino acids. In DNA form, the CDR3 reads TGTGCCAGCAGTAACCGGGACAGGGGGTATTCGGAGACCCAGTACTTC. Translated, it gives CASSNRDRGYSETQYF.

This clone was seen only a few times. The chain recombines TRBV4-3 with TRBJ2-2; either TRBD1 or TRBD2 may supply D (6 bases each). This CDR3 spans 16 amino acids. V lost 0 bases, J lost 3 bases, and 11 bases lay in between. Germline values: CDR1 LGHNA, CDR2 YSLEER. Here the CDR3 reads CASSQDLGGDTGELFF. CDR3 nucleotide sequence: TGCGCCAGCAGCCAAGATCTGGGGGGCGACACCGGGGAGCTGTTTTTT.

V is TRBV20-1 and J is TRBJ2-3; D remains ambiguous. Germline values: CDR1 DFQATT, CDR2 SNEGSKA (reference sequence). The CDR3 consists of 11 residues. V was shortened by 5 bases and J by 2 bases, with 5 bases between the two germline ends. CDR3 loop: CSAEITDTQYF. The CDR3 coding sequence is TGCAGTGCTGAGATCACAGATACGCAGTATTTT.

In its sample, this clone was seen a few times. The chain carries TRBV14 and TRBJ1-5; D is uncertain. The germline V gene encodes CDR1 SGHDN and CDR2 FVKESK. The CDR3 runs to 13 residues. V shed 3 bases and J shed 4 bases, with 7 bases lying between them. Here the CDR3 DNA reads TGTGCCAGCAGCCATGGGCCTAATCAGCCCCAGCATTTT. It yields the protein CASSHGPNQPQHF.

The rearrangement uses TRBV5-5 and TRBJ2-1, with 9 bases aligning to TRBD1. The CDR3 runs to 18 residues. Per the germline V gene, CDR1 is SGHKS and CDR2 is YYEKEE (reference sequence). Unmatched junction bases numbered 18, after V lost 2 bases and J lost 9 bases. CDR3 in amino acids: CASSFNSLQGAFNAEQFF. The CDR3 DNA sequence: TGTGCCAGCAGCTTCAACTCCCTACAGGGGGCGTTCAACGCTGAGCAGTTCTTC.

This clone was detected a few times. The rearrangement links TRBV9 to TRBJ1-2, with D hard to call. Trimming stripped 2 bases from V and 6 bases from J, with 11 bases between. The CDR3 runs 13 residues. Germline V gives CDR1 SGDLS, CDR2 YYNGEE. The CDR3: CASSVVVDNGYTF. The CDR3, as DNA: TGTGCCAGCAGCGTGGTGGTTGATAATGGCTACACCTTC.

The genes are TRBV9 and TRBJ2-1; 11 bases line up with TRBD2. With 1 base clipped from V and 8 bases from J, the junction kept 5 bases outside the gene matches. This CDR3 has 15 amino acids. Per the germline V gene, CDR1 is SGDLS and CDR2 is YYNGEE. The CDR3 region has the DNA TGTGCCAGCAGCGTATTTAGCGGGAGGGAGCATGAGCAGTTCTTC. Protein: CASSVFSGREHEQFF.